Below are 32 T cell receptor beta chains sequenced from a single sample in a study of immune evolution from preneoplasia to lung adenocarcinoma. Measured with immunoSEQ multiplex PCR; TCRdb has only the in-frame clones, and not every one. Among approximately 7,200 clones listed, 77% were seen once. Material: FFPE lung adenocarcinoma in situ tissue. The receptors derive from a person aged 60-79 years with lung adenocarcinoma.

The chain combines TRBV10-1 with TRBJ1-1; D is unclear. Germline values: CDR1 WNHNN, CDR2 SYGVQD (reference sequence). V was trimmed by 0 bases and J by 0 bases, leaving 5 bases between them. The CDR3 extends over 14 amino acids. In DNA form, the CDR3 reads TGCGCCAGCAGTGAGTCTTCGGTGAACACTGAAGCTTTCTTT. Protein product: CASSESSVNTEAFF.

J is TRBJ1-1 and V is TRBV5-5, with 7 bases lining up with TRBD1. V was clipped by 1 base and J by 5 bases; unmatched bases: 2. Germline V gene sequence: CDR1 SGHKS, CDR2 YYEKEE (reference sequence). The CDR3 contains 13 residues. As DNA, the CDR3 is TGTGCCAGCAGCTTGACAGGGGTAACTGAAGCTTTCTTT. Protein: CASSLTGVTEAFF. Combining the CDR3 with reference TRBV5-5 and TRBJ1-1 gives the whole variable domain DAGVTQSPTHLIKTRGQQVTLRCSPISGHKSVSWYQQVLGQGPQFIFQYYEKEERGRGNFPDRFSARQFPNYSSELNVNALLLGDSALYLCASSLTGVTEAFFGQGTRLTVV.

Written as DNA, the CDR3 is TGCAGCGCCGTGGACACCACTAACTATGGCTACACCTTC. It codes for CSAVDTTNYGYTF. V is TRBV29-1 and J is TRBJ1-2; TRBD1 might be the D (5 bases). Trimming cost V 7 bases and J 0 bases, with 12 bases left between them. Germline V lookup: CDR1 SQVTM, CDR2 ANQGSEA. There are 13 residues in the CDR3.

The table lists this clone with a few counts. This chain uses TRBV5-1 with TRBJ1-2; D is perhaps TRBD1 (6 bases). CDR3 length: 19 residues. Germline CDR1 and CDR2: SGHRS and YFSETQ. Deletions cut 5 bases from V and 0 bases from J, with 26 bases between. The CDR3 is CASRYLFGQSLPSNYGYTF. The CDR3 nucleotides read TGCGCCAGCAGGTATTTATTTGGACAGAGCCTACCCTCTAACTATGGCTACACCTTC.

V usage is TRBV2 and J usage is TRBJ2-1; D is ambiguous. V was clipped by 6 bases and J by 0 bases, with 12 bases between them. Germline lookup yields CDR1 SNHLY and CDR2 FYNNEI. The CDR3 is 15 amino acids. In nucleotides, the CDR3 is TGTGCCAGCAGACTCGACATGAGCTCCTACAATGAGCAGTTCTTC. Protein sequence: CASRLDMSSYNEQFF.

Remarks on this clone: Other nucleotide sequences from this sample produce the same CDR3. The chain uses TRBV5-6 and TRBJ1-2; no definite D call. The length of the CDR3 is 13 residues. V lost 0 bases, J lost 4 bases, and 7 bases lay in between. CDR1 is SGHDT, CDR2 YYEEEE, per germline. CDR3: CASSLGGSYGYTF. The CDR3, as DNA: TGTGCCAGCAGCTTGGGTGGGAGCTATGGCTACACCTTC.

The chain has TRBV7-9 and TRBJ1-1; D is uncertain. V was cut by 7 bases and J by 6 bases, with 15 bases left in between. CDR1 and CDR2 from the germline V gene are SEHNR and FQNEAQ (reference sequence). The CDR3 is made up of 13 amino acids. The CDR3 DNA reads TGTGCCAGCACCGAAACGCCCCGGGCTGAAGCTTTCTTT. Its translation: CASTETPRAEAFF.

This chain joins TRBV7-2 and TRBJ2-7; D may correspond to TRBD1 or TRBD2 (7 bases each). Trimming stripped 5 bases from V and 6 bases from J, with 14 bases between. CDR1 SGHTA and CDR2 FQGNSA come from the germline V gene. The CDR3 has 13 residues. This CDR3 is CASSTQGGGEQYF. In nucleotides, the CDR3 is TGTGCCAGCAGCACCCAGGGGGGGGGCGAGCAGTACTTC.

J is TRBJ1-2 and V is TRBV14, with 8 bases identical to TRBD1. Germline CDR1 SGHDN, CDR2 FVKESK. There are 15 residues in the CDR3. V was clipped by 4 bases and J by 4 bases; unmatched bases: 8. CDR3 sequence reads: CASSPSGGRRYGYTF. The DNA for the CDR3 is TGTGCCAGCAGCCCGTCAGGGGGCAGGCGCTATGGCTACACCTTC.

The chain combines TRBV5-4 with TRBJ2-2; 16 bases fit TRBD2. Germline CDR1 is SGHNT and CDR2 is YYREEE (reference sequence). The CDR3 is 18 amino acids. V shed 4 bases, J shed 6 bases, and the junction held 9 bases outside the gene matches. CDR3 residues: CASSPPGTSGGGSGELFF. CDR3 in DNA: TGTGCCAGCAGCCCCCCAGGGACTAGCGGGGGGGGTTCCGGGGAGCTGTTTTTT. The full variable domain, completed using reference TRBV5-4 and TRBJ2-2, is ETGVTQSPTHLIKTRGQQVTLRCSSQSGHNTVSWYQQALGQGPQFIFQYYREEENGRGNFPPRFSGLQFPNYSSELNVNALELDDSALYLCASSPPGTSGGGSGELFFGEGSRLTVL.

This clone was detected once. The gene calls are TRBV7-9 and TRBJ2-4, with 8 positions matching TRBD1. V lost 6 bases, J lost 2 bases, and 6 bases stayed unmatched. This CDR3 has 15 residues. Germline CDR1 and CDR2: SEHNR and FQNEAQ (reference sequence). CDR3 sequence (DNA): TGTGCCAGCAGTCCAACAGGGGGTACCAAAAACATTCAGTACTTC. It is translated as CASSPTGGTKNIQYF. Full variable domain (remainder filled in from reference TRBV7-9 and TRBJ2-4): DTGVSQNPRHKITKRGQNVTFRCDPISEHNRLYWYRQTLGQGPEFLTYFQNEAQLEKSRLLSDRFSAERPKGSFSTLEIQRTEQGDSAMYLCASSPTGGTKNIQYFGAGTRLSVL.

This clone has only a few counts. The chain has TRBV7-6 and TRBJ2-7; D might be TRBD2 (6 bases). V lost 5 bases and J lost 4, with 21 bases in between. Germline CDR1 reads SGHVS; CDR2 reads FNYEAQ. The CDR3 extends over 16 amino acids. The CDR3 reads CASSPVVRTTPYEQYF. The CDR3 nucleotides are TGTGCCAGCAGCCCAGTAGTTCGGACTACTCCATACGAGCAGTACTTC.

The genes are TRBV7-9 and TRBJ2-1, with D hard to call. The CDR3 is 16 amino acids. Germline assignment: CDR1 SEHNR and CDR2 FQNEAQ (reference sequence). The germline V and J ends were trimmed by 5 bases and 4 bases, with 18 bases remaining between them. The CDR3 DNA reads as TGTGCCAGCAGCCCCAAGGACGGATGGCCGTACAATGAGCAGTTCTTC. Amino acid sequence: CASSPKDGWPYNEQFF. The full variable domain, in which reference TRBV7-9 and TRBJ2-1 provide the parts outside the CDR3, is DTGVSQNPRHKITKRGQNVTFRCDPISEHNRLYWYRQTLGQGPEFLTYFQNEAQLEKSRLLSDRFSAERPKGSFSTLEIQRTEQGDSAMYLCASSPKDGWPYNEQFFGPGTRLTVL.

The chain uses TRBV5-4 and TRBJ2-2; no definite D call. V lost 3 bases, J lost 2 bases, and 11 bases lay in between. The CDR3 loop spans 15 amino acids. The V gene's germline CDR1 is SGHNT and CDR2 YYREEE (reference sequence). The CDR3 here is CASSSPRTNTGELFF. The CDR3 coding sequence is TGTGCCAGCAGCTCTCCACGAACTAACACCGGGGAGCTGTTTTTT.

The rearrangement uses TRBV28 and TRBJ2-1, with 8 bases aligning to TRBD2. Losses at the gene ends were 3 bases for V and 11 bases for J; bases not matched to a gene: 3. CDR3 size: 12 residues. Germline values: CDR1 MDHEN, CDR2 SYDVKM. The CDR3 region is CASSFGGGKQFF. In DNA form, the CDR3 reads TGTGCCAGCAGTTTTGGCGGGGGGAAGCAGTTCTTC.

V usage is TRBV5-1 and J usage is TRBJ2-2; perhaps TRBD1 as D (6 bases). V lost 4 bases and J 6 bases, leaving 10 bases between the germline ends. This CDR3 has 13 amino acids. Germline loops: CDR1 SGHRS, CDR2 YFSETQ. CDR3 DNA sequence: TGCGCCAGCAGCACCCAGGGGTCCGGGGAGCTGTTTTTT. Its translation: CASSTQGSGELFF.

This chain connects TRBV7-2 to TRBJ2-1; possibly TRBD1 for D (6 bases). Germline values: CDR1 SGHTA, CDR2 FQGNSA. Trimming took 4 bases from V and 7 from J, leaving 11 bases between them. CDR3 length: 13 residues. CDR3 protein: CASSSPGQNEQFF. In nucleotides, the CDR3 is TGTGCCAGCAGCTCTCCGGGACAAAATGAGCAGTTCTTC.

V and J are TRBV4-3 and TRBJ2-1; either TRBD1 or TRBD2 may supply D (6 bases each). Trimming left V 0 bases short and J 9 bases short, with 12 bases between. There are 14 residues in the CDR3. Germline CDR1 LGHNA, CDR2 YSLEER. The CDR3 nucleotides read TGCGCCAGCAGCCAAGAGAGGGGGGTCCCTGAGCAGTTCTTC. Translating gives CASSQERGVPEQFF.

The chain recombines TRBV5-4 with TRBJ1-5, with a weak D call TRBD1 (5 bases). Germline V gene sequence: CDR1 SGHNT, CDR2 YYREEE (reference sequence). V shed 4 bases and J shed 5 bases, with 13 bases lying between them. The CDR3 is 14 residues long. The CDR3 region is CASSAGTGDQPQHF. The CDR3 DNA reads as TGTGCCAGCAGCGCCGGGACTGGCGATCAGCCCCAGCATTTT.

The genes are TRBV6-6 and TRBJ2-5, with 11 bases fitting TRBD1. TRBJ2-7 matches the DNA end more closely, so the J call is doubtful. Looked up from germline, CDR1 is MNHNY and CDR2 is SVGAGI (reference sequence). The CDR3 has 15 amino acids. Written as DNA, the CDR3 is TGTGCCAGCAGTTCCCCGGGACAGGGGGATTACGAGCAGTACTTC. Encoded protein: CASSSPGQGDYEQYF.

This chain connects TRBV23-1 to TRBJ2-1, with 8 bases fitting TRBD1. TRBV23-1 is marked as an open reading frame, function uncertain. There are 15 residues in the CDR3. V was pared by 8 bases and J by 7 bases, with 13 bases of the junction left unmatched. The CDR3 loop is CASHGWTGIINEQFF. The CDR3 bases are TGCGCCAGCCACGGCTGGACAGGGATAATAAATGAGCAGTTCTTC.

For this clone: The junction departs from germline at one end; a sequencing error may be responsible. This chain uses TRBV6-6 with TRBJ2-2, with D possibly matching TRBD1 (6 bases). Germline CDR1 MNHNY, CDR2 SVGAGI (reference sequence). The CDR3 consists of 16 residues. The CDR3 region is CASSNSGEHGTGELFF. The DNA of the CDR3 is TGTGCCAGCAGTAACTCAGGGGAGCATGGAACCGGGGAGCTGTTTTTT.

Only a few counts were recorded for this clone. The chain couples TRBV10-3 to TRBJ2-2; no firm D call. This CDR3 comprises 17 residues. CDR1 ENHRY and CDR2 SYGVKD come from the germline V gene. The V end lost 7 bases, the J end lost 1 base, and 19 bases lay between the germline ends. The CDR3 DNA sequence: TGTGCCATCACCGGAAAACCGGGTACGGTGAACACCGGGGAGCTGTTTTTT. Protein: CAITGKPGTVNTGELFF.

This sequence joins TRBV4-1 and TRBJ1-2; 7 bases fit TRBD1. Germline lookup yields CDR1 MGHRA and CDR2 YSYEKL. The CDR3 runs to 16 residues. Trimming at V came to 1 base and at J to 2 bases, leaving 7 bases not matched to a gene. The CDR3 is CASSQGRDRKNYGYTF. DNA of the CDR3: TGCGCCAGCAGCCAAGGGCGGGACAGAAAAAACTATGGCTACACCTTC.

The CDR3 is CASSVDEGYEQYF. The CDR3, as DNA: TGTGCCAGCAGCGTAGATGAGGGGTACGAGCAGTACTTC. The chain has TRBV9 and TRBJ2-5; D is perhaps TRBD1 or TRBD2 (5 bases each). The J call is in doubt because the DNA end fits TRBJ2-7 better. Germline V gene sequence: CDR1 SGDLS, CDR2 YYNGEE. The CDR3 sequence is 13 residues long.

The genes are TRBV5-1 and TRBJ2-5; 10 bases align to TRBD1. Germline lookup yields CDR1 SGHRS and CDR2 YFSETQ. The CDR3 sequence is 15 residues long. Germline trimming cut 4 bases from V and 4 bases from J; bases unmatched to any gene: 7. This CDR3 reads CASSMTGGPGETQYF. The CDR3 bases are TGCGCCAGCAGCATGACAGGGGGCCCGGGAGAGACCCAGTACTTC.

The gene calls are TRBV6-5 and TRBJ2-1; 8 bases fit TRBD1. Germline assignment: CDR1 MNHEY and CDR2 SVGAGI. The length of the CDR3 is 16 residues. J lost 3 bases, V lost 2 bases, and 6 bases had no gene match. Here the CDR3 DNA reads TGTGCCAGCAGTTACGGCATGGGACAGGTCTACAATGAGCAGTTCTTC. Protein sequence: CASSYGMGQVYNEQFF.

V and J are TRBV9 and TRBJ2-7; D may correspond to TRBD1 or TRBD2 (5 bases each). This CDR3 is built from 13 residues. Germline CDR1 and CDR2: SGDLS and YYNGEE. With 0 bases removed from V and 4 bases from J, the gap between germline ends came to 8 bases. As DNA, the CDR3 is TGTGCCAGCAGCGTAGATGAGGGGTACGAGCAGTACTTC. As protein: CASSVDEGYEQYF. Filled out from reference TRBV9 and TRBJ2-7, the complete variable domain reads DSGVTQTPKHLITATGQRVTLRCSPRSGDLSVYWYQQSLDQGLQFLIQYYNGEERAKGNILERFSAQQFPDLHSELNLSSLELGDSALYFCASSVDEGYEQYFGPGTRLTVT.

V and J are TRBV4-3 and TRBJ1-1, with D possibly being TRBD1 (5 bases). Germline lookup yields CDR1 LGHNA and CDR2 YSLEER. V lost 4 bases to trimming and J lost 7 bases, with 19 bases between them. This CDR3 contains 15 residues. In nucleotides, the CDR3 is TGCGCCAGCAGCCGGGATGAGGGGAACTCCTTTGAAGCTTTCTTT. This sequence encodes CASSRDEGNSFEAFF.

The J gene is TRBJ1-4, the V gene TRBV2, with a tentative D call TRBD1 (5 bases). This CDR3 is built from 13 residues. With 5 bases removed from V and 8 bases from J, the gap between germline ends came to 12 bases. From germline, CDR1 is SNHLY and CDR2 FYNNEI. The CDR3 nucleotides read TGTGCCAGCAGTAAGGGGATTCGGGAAAAACTGTTTTTT. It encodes CASSKGIREKLFF.

The CDR3 nucleotides read TGTGCCACCAGCTACGGCGATAAGGTACAAGGTGAAGCTTTCTTT. Protein: CATSYGDKVQGEAFF. The V and J genes are TRBV15 and TRBJ1-1; D is undetermined. Trimming stripped 5 bases from V and 7 bases from J, with 20 bases between. CDR3 length: 15 amino acids. Germline lookup yields CDR1 LNHNV and CDR2 YYDKDF (reference sequence).

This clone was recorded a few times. The DNA of the CDR3 is TGCGCCAGCAGTGACAGTCCTAACTATGGCTACACCTTC. The encoded protein is CASSDSPNYGYTF. The chain uses TRBV10-1 and TRBJ1-2; D gene unclear. This CDR3 is built from 13 residues. Germline CDR1 reads WNHNN; CDR2 reads SYGVQD (reference sequence). Trimming cost V 3 bases and J 0 bases, with 5 bases left between them.